This record looks at one TCR beta chain sequence and its context. TCRdb's copy holds only in-frame clones and misses some; the assay was immunoSEQ multiplex PCR. This table holds hundreds of thousands of clones, 70% to 85% found once. The sample belongs to a study of blood T cell repertoires in COVID-19. Whole-study context: Whether acute or convalescent, the COVID-19 samples came from the United States, Italy and Spain.

The CDR3 contains 15 residues. The germline V gene has CDR1 SGHTS and CDR2 YDEGEE. Trimming removed 0 bases from V and 3 bases from J, with 10 bases in between. The chain recombines TRBV5-8 with TRBJ2-1; tentatively, D is TRBD1 (6 bases). The clonotype originates from a woman of 80 years or more with active or convalescent COVID-19. Sequencing was carried out using peripheral blood. CDR3 in amino acids: CASSLAGAHYNEQFF. In nucleotides, the CDR3 is TGTGCCAGCAGCTTGGCAGGGGCGCACTACAATGAGCAGTTCTTC.